This TCR beta chain was observed in a study of post-analysis software for immune sequencing data. Study observations and caveats: A significant reduction in normalized Chao1 diversity was observed in multiple sclerosis patients versus controls. Relative to controls, patients had 4 or 5 TRBV segments at higher frequency, with TRBV5-6, TRBV5-1 and TRBV20-1 among these.

Unique molecular identifiers featured in each of the TCR beta cDNA libraries. Roughly 500,000 cDNA molecules were obtained from around 1 to 9.1 million T cells. TCRdb recomputed calls from the PCR reads with MiXCR, one row per CDR3 protein. The sample holds fewer than 850,000 distinct CDR3 sequences, roughly 50% seen once. Germline loops: CDR1 ENHRY, CDR2 SYGVKD. This CDR3 contains 13 residues. Trimming took 10 bases from V and 5 from J, leaving 15 bases between them. Worth noting for this clonotype: Its antigen is unidentified.

This chain joins TRBV10-3 and TRBJ1-5, with D unresolved. The TCR originated in a girl aged 5-17 years with multiple sclerosis. Sample: blood. The CDR3 nucleotides are TGTGCCACCCGGTCCCAGAGCGATCAGCCCCAGCATTTT. Protein: CATRSQSDQPQHF.